This T cell receptor (beta chain) emerged from a study of T cells expressing NK-cell markers. From its re-call of the 5' RACE reads, TCRdb lists each CDR3 protein once, without DNA. In all, the sample yields around 100,000 distinct CDR3 sequences. This CDR3 has 15 residues. From germline, CDR1 is SGDLS and CDR2 YYNGEE. The chain links TRBV9 to TRBJ2-1; the D gene TCRdb calls, TRBD2, cannot be checked with no DNA. The TCR comes from a woman aged 18 to 75 in good health. The sequencing input was blood T cells: a sorted CD56 or NKG2C T cell subset, CD4+ or CD8+ T cells, or bulk PBMC T cells (not recorded which). The CDR3 reads CASSVAPSGYNEQFF.